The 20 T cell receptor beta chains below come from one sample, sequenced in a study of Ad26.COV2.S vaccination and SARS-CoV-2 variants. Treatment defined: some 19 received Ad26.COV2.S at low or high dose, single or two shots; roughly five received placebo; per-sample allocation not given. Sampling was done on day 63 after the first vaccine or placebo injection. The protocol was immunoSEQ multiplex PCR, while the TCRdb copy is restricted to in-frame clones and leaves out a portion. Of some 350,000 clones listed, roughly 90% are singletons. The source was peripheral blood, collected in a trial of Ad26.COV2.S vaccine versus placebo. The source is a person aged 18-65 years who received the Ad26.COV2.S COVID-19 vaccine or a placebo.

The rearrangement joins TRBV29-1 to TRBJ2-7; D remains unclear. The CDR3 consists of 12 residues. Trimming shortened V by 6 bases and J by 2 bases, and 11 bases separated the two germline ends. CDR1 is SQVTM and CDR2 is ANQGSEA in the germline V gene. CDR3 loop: CSVSAGPYEQYV. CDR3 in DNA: TGCAGCGTGAGCGCCGGGCCCTACGAGCAGTACGTC.

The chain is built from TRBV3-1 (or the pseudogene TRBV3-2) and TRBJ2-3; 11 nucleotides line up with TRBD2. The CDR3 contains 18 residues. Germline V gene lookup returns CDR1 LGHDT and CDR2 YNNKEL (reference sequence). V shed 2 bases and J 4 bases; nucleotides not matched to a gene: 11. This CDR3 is CASSQTHPRGLAADTQYF. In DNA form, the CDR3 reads TGTGCCAGCAGCCAAACTCACCCCCGGGGACTAGCGGCAGATACGCAGTATTTT.

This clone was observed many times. The CDR3 bases are TGTGCCAGCAGCTTATTGAGATGGTATGGCTACACCTTC. This codes for CASSLLRWYGYTF. The rearrangement links TRBV7-2 to TRBJ1-2; no clear D. The germline CDR1 and CDR2 sequences are SGHTA and FQGNSA. Trimming took 2 bases from V and 5 from J, leaving 9 bases between them. This CDR3 contains 13 residues.

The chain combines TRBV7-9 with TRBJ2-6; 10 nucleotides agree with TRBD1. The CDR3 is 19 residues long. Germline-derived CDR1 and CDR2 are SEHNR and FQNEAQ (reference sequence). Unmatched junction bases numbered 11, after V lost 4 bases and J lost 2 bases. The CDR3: CASSSRTGTGDPGANVLTF. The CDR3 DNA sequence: TGTGCCAGCAGCTCTCGAACCGGGACAGGGGACCCTGGGGCCAACGTCCTGACTTTC.

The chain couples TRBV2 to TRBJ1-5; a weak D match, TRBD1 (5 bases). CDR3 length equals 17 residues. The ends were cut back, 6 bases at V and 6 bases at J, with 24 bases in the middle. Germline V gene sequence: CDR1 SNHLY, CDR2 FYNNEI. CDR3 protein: CASSESHKGRLLQPQHF. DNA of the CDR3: TGTGCCAGCAGCGAGTCCCATAAGGGGCGGCTACTTCAGCCCCAGCATTTT.

The CDR3 loop is CASSLSSSQGEAFF. The CDR3 region has the DNA TGTGCCAGCAGCTTATCCTCTTCACAGGGTGAAGCTTTCTTT. The rearrangement uses TRBV7-6 and TRBJ1-1, with a tentative D call TRBD1 (6 bases). Germline CDR1 and CDR2: SGHVS and FNYEAQ. Trimming took 2 bases from V and 7 from J, leaving 14 bases between them. There are 14 residues in the CDR3.

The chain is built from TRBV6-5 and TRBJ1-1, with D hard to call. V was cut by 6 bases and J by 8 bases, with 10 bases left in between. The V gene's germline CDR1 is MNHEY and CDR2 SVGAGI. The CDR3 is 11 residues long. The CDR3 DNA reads TGTGCCAGCAGACCAAGTAGGGAAGCTTTCTTT. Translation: CASRPSREAFF.

The CDR3 DNA follows: TGTGCCAGCAGCGTCCGTCTTCTAGCGGGAGTTGGAGATACGCAGTATTTT. Amino acids: CASSVRLLAGVGDTQYF. The chain recombines TRBV7-2 with TRBJ2-3, with 10 bases lining up with TRBD2. Germline assignment: CDR1 SGHTA and CDR2 FQGNSA. The CDR3 covers 17 residues. Unmatched junction bases numbered 13, after V lost 5 bases and J lost 5 bases.

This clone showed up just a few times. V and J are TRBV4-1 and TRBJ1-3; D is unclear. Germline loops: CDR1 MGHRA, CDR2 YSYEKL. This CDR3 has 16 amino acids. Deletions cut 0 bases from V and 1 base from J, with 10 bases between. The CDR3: CASSQDRAVSGNTIYF. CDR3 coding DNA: TGCGCCAGCAGCCAAGATCGCGCCGTTTCTGGAAACACCATATATTTT.

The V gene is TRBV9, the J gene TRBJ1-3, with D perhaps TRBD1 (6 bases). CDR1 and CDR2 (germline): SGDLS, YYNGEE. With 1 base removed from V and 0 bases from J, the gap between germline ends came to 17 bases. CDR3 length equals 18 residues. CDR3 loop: CASSVRSNRVDSGNTIYF. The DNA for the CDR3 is TGTGCCAGCAGCGTACGGTCTAACAGGGTGGACTCTGGAAACACCATATATTTT. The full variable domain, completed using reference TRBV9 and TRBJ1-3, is DSGVTQTPKHLITATGQRVTLRCSPRSGDLSVYWYQQSLDQGLQFLIQYYNGEERAKGNILERFSAQQFPDLHSELNLSSLELGDSALYFCASSVRSNRVDSGNTIYFGEGSWLTVV.

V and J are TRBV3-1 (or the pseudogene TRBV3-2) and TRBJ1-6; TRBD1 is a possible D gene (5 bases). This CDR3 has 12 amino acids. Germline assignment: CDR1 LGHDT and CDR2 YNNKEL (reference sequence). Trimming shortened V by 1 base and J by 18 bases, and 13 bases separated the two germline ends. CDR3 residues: CASSQVRGSHHF. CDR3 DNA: TGTGCCAGCAGCCAAGTACGGGGGTCGCACCACTTT.

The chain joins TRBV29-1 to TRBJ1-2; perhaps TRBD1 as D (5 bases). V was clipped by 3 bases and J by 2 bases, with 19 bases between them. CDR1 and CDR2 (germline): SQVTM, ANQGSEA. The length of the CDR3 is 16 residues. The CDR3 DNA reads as TGCAGCGTTGACAGTATGGCGGGGGTTCCAAACTATGGCTACACCTTC. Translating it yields CSVDSMAGVPNYGYTF.

Here the CDR3 reads CASSEDGASTDTQYF. In nucleotides, the CDR3 is TGCGCCAGCAGTGAGGACGGGGCCAGCACAGATACGCAGTATTTT. This chain connects TRBV10-1 to TRBJ2-3; D may match TRBD1 or TRBD2 (5 bases each). CDR3 length: 15 residues. Looked up from germline, CDR1 is WNHNN and CDR2 is SYGVQD (reference sequence). V was cut by 2 bases and J by 0 bases, with 9 bases left in between.

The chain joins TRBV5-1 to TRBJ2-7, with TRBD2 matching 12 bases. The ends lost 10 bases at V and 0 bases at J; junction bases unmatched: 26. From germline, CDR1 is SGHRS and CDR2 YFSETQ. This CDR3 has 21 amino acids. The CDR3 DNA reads TGCGCCCAGCGGGGCAGGCGGCCTAGCGGGGGGGCCATGGGGTTCTCCTACGAGCAGTACTTC. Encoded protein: CAQRGRRPSGGAMGFSYEQYF.

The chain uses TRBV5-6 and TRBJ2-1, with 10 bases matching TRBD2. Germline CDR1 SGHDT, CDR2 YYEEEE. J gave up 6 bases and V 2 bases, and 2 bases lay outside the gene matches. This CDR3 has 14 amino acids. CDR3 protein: CASSFASGSNEQFF. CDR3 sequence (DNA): TGTGCCAGCAGCTTTGCTAGCGGGAGCAATGAGCAGTTCTTC.

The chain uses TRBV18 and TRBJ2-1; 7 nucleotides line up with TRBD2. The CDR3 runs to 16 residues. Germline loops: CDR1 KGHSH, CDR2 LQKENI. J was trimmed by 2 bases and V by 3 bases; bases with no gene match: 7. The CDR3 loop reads CASSPWGGETYNEQFF. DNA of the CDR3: TGTGCCAGCTCACCCTGGGGAGGGGAGACCTACAATGAGCAGTTCTTC.

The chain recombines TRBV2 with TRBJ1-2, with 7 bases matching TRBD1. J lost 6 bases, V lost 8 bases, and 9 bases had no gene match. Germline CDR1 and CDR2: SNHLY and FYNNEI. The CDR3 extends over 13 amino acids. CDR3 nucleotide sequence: TGTGCCAGCTCTCCGGGACAGCGAAATGGCTACACCTTC. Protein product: CASSPGQRNGYTF.

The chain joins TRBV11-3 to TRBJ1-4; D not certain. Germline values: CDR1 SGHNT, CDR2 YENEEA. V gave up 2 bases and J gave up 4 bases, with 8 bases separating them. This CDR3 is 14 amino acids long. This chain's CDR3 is CASSLSRHNEKLFF. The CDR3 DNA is TGTGCCAGCAGCTTAAGTCGACATAATGAAAAACTGTTTTTT.

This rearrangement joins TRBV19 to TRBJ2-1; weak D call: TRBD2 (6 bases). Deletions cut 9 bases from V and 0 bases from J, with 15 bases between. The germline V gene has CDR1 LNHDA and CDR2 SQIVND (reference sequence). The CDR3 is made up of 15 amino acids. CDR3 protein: CASRDSLSSYNEQFF. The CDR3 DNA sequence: TGTGCCAGCAGGGACTCCCTGAGCTCCTACAATGAGCAGTTCTTC.

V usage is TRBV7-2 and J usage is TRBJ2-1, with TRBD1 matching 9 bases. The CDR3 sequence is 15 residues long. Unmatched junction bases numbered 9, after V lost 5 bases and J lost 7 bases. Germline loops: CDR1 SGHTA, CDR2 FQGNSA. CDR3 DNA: TGTGCCAGCAGCCAAGGGGGGACAGGGATGAATGAGCAGTTCTTC. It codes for CASSQGGTGMNEQFF.